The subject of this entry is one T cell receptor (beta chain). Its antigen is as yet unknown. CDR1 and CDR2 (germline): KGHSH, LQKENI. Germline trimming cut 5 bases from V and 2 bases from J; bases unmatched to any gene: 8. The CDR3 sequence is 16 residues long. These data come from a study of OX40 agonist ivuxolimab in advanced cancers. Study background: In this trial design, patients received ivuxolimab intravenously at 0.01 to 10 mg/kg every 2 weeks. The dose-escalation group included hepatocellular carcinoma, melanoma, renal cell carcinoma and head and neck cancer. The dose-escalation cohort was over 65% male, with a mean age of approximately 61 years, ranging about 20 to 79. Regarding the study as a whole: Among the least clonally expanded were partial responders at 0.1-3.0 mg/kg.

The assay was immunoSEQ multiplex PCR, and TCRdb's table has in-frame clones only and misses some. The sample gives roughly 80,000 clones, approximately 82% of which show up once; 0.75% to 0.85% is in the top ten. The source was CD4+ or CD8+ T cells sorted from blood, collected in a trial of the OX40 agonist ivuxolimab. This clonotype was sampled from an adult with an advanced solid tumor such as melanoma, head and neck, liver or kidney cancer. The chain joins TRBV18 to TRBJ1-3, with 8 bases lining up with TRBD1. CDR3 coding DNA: TGTGCCAGCTCAGCTAACAGGGGGTTTGCTGGAAACACCATATATTTT. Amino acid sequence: CASSANRGFAGNTIYF. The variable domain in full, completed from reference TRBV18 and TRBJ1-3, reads NAGVMQNPRHLVRRRGQEARLRCSPMKGHSHVYWYRQLPEEGLKFMVYLQKENIIDESGMPKERFSAEFPKEGPSILRIQQVVRGDSAAYFCASSANRGFAGNTIYFGEGSWLTVV.